This TCR beta chain was sequenced during a study of shared clonotypes between healthy human individuals. Repertoires were generated with immunoSEQ multiplex PCR, while TCRdb's copy carries only in-frame clones and drops some. The table has 450,000 to 500,000 clones, roughly 80% seen once. V lost 2 bases and J lost 7, with 8 bases in between. Per the germline V gene, CDR1 is SQVTM and CDR2 is ANQGSEA. This CDR3 comprises 12 residues. This sequence originates from a woman aged 40 to 50 in good health. Some clones in this sample may be carry-over from other donors' samples. The sample taken for sequencing was PBMCs. The gene calls are TRBV29-1 and TRBJ2-2, with D unresolved. The CDR3 sequence is CSVESGVGELFF. The CDR3 DNA reads TGCAGCGTTGAATCTGGGGTCGGGGAGCTGTTTTTT.